This T cell receptor beta chain was profiled in a study of T cells after yellow fever vaccination. Germline V lookup: CDR1 SGHRS, CDR2 YFSETQ. Losses at the gene ends were 0 bases for V and 2 bases for J; bases not matched to a gene: 2. The length of the CDR3 is 15 residues. TCRdb passed the 5' RACE reads through MiXCR, listing each CDR3 protein once. The repertoire holds about 330,000 distinct CDR3 sequences, with approximately 8% as singletons. There are a few counts of this clonotype. The TCR was taken from a man aged 18-30 years who received the YFV17D yellow fever vaccine. This chain uses TRBV5-1 with TRBJ2-1, with 7 bases that match TRBD1. This sample comprised PBMCs, obtained roughly 45 days after the first yellow fever vaccination. The CDR3 nucleotides are TGCGCCAGCAGCTTGGGGGACAGTACCTACAATGAGCAGTTCTTC. Its protein product is CASSLGDSTYNEQFF.